The entry below describes one T cell receptor (beta chain). Its recognized antigen is unknown. No base quality values were provided; no much bigger clone lies one nucleotide off. The germline V and J ends show losses of 8 bases and 4 bases respectively, and no gene match explains 6 bases of the junction. Counted from cysteine to phenylalanine, this CDR3 has 13 amino acids. Here the CDR3 DNA is all that survives: 39 bases in frame from base 1. These data come from a study of CD8 T cells in Susac syndrome (dated by TCRdb to the late 2010s). General notes on the study: Among the sequenced Susac syndrome patients, roughly six had clinically active disease and roughly 8 were in clinical remission. Susac syndrome patients were therapy-naive, on corticosteroids (some also receiving IVIg), or on IVIg alone at blood withdrawal. Repertoire sequencing was used to test whether CD8+ T cell activation and differentiation in Susac syndrome was antigen driven. Overall study results and their limits: The study acknowledged that relatively few individuals were included in the TCR sequencing and HLA analysis. In the CD4+ T cell repertoire of Susac syndrome patients, clonal expansion was not detected.

High-throughput TCR beta sequencing profiled peripheral blood CD8+ and CD4+ T cells from healthy donors, Susac syndrome patients and multiple sclerosis patients. Susac syndrome patients met recently defined diagnostic criteria for definite or probable disease. CD8+ TEMRA cells were enriched by FACS, while bulk CD8+ and CD4+ T cells were purified by magnetic negative isolation. Blood was drawn into EDTA tubes, processed within 24 hours, and PBMCs were isolated by density gradient centrifugation. PBMCs intended for TCR sequencing were cryopreserved in liquid nitrogen and were subsequently thawed in a 37 degrees C water bath. Purity of sorted or isolated CD4+, CD8+ and CD8+ TEMRA cells was at least 90%. RNA was extracted using the RNeasy kit, and about 0.45 to 1 ug of the RNA was reverse transcribed with random hexamers. TCR beta CDR3 regions were amplified with the immunoSEQ multiplex PCR assay covering 54 Vbeta and 13 Jbeta segments. PCR amplification bias was corrected using a synthetic template baseline for primer optimization and computational correction. Per the authors' processing: Reads were annotated to V, D and J genes per IMGT and analyzed with immunoSEQ Analyzer, keeping only productive sequences. To calculate clonality, Shannon entropy was normalized by log2 of the number of productive unique sequences and then subtracted from one. For each patient and control, public and private clones were evaluated within the 100 most prevalent clones. Clones were defined as Susac-specific if absent from the healthy and MS cohorts, from around 1,000 published viral clones and from other ImmuneACCESS disease sequences. The public reads were reprocessed in TCRdb via fastp at Q25 and MiXCR, keeping in-frame beta chains. When rows share a CDR3 protein, they turn into one entry using the most common DNA and genes. These V and J calls are TCRdb output, not the study's own analysis. For this sample the table gives 150,000 or so distinct CDR3 sequences, of which about 95% were detected only once. The ten largest clones capture around 0.15% of the sample.

The sequence links TRBV23-1 to TRBJ2-7, with 9 bases in between that match TRBD2. TRBV23-1 is annotated as an ORF whose role is uncertain. The TCR originated in a human donor with Susac syndrome. Material for sequencing was CD4+ T cells from PBMCs. This receptor carries the CDR3 CASVAGAVYEQYF. DNA sequence: TGCGCCAGCGTAGCGGGAGCGGTATACGAGCAGTACTTC.